This TCR beta chain was captured in a study of glioma-infiltrating T cells after dendritic cell vaccination. The study, taken as a whole, reports: Higher TCR clonality did not directly relate to longer survival.

CDR3 length equals 19 residues. J was trimmed by 4 bases and V by 0 bases; bases with no gene match: 7. The germline V gene has CDR1 SGHVS and CDR2 FQNEAQ. This clone was seen only a few times. The antigen is unknown. The primer mix had 60 V beta and 13 J beta primers. Assay used: immunoSEQ multiplex PCR; TCRdb lists only in-frame clones, some missing. The sample holds around 90,000 clones, 70% to 80% seen once. This TCR was recovered from a human donor with glioblastoma. The sequencing here drew on blood, taken before dendritic cell vaccination. J is TRBJ2-2 and V is TRBV7-8, with 14 bases lining up with TRBD2. Here the CDR3 DNA reads TGTGCCAGCAGCTTAGCAAGTCGGGGACTAGCGGGAGCCACCGGGGAGCTGTTTTTT. Amino acid sequence: CASSLASRGLAGATGELFF.